A single TCR beta chain is shown here with its context. Other DNA sequences of this sample code for an identical CDR3. Enrollees, roughly 18 to 89 years old, lived in about two dozen US areas. Either two negative PCRs, clearance, or symptom resolution qualified Cohort 3 donors as recovered. V was clipped by 0 bases and J by 1 base; unmatched bases: 0. This CDR3 is built from 14 residues. CDR1 is SGHRS, CDR2 YFSETQ, per germline. This record belongs to a study of blood T cell repertoires in COVID-19. Overall study: The United States, Italy and Spain provided the acute and convalescent COVID-19 samples. The analysed material was cDNA or gDNA that came from T cells, B-cell-depleted T cells, or PBMCs.

Repertoires were generated with immunoSEQ multiplex PCR, while TCRdb's copy carries only in-frame clones and drops some. The table lists about 380,000 clones, 88% of them singletons, with 1.2% in the top ten. The source material was PBMCs or T cells enriched from blood (not recorded which). The chain has TRBV5-1 and TRBJ2-5; 7 nucleotides align to TRBD1. This receptor was identified in a young woman who had recovered from COVID-19. CDR3 nucleotides: TGCGCCAGCAGCTTGGACAGGGGCCAAGAGACCCAGTACTTC. Amino acids: CASSLDRGQETQYF.